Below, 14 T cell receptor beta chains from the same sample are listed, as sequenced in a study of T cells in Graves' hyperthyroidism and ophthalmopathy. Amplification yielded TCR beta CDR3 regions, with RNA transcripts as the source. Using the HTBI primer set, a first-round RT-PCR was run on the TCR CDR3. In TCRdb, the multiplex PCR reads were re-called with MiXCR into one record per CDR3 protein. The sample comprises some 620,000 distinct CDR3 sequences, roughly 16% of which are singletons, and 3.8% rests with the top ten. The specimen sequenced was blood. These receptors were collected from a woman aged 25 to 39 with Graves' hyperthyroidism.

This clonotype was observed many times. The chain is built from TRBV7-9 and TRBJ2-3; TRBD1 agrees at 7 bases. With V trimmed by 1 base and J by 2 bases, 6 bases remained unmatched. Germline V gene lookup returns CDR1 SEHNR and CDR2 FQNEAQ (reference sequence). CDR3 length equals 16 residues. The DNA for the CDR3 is TGTGCCAGCAGCTTAGGGTACGGGACAGACACAGATACGCAGTATTTT. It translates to CASSLGYGTDTDTQYF. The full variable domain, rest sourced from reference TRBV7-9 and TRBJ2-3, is DTGVSQNPRHKITKRGQNVTFRCDPISEHNRLYWYRQTLGQGPEFLTYFQNEAQLEKSRLLSDRFSAERPKGSFSTLEIQRTEQGDSAMYLCASSLGYGTDTDTQYFGPGTRLTVL.

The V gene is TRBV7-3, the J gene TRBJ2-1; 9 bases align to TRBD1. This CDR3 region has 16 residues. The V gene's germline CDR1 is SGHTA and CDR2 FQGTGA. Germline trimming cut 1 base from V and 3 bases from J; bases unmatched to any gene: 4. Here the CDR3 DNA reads TGTGCCAGCAGCTTAAGACAGGGGGGGGGCTACAATGAGCAGTTCTTC. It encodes CASSLRQGGGYNEQFF.

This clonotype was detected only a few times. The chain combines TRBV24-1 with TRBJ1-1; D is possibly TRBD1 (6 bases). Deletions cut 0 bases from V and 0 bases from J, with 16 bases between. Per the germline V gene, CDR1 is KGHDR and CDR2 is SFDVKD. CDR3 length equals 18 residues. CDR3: CATSDLVGRGPMNTEAFF. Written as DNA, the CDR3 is TGTGCCACCAGTGATTTGGTGGGCAGGGGACCCATGAACACTGAAGCTTTCTTT.

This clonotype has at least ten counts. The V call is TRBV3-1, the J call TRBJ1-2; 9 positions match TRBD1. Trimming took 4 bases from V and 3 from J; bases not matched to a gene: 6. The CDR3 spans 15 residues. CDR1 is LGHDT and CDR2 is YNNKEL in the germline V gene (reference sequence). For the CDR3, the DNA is TGTGCCAGCAGCCCCGGGACAGGGCTATACTATGGCTACACCTTC. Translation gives CASSPGTGLYYGYTF. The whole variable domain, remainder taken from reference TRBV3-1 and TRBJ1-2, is DTAVSQTPKYLVTQMGNDKSIKCEQNLGHDTMYWYKQDSKKFLKIMFSYNNKELIINETVPNRFSPKSPDKAHLNLHINSLELGDSAVYFCASSPGTGLYYGYTFGSGTRLTVV.

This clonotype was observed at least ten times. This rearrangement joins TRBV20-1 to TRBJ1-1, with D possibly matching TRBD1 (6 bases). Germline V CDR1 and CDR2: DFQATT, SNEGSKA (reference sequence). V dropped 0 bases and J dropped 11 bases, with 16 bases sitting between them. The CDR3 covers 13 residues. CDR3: CSARDRTVAVAFF. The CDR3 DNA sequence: TGCAGTGCTAGAGATAGGACAGTAGCGGTCGCTTTCTTT.

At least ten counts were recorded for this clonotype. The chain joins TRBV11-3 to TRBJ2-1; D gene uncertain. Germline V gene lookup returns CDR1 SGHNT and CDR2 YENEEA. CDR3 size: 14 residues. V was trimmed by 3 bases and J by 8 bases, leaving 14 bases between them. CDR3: CASSLGSRVDEQFF. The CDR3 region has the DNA TGTGCCAGCAGCTTGGGTTCTCGGGTCGATGAGCAGTTCTTC.

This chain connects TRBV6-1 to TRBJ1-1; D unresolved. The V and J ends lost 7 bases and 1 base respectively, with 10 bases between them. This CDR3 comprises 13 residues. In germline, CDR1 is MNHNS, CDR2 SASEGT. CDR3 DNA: TGTGCCAGCACCGACCCTGGGAACACTGAAGCTTTCTTT. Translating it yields CASTDPGNTEAFF.

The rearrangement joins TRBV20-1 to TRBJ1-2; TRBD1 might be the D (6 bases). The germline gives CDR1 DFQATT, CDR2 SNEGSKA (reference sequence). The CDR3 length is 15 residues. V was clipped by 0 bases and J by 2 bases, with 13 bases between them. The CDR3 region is CSARDRGTHNYGYTF. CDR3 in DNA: TGCAGTGCTAGAGACCGGGGGACACACAACTATGGCTACACCTTC.

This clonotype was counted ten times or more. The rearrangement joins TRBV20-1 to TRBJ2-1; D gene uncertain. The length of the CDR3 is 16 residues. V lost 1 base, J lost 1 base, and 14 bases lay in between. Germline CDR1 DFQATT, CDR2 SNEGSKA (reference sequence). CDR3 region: CSARVRTRSSYNEQFF. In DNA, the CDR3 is TGCAGTGCTAGAGTTCGGACCCGATCTTCCTACAATGAGCAGTTCTTC.

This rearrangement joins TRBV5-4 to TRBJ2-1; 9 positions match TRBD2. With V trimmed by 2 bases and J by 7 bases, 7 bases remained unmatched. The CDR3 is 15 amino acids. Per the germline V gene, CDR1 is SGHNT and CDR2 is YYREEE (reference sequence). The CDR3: CASSFPGTSLNEQFF. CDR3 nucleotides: TGTGCCAGCAGCTTCCCCGGGACTAGCCTGAATGAGCAGTTCTTC. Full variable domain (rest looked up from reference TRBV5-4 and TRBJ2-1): ETGVTQSPTHLIKTRGQQVTLRCSSQSGHNTVSWYQQALGQGPQFIFQYYREEENGRGNFPPRFSGLQFPNYSSELNVNALELDDSALYLCASSFPGTSLNEQFFGPGTRLTVL.

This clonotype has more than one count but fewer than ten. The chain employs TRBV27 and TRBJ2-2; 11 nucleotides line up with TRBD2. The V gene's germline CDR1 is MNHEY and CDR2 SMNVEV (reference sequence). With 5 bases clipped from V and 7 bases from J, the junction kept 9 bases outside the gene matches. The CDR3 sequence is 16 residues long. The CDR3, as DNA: TGTGCCAGCAGTAAGGTAGCGGGAGGGCCGTTCGGGGAGCTGTTTTTT. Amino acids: CASSKVAGGPFGELFF.

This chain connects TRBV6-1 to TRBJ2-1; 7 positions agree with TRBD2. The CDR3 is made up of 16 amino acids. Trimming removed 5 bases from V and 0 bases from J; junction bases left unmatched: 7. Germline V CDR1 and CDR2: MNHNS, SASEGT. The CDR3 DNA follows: TGTGCCAGCAGTAGAACCCGGGACTACTCCTACAATGAGCAGTTCTTC. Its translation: CASSRTRDYSYNEQFF.

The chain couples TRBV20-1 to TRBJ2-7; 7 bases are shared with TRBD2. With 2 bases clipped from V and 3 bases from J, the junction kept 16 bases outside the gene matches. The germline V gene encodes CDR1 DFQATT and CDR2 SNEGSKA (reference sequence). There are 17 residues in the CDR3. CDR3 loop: CSARPTRPTAGRYEQYF. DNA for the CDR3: TGCAGTGCTAGACCTACCCGACCGACAGCGGGGCGCTACGAGCAGTACTTC.

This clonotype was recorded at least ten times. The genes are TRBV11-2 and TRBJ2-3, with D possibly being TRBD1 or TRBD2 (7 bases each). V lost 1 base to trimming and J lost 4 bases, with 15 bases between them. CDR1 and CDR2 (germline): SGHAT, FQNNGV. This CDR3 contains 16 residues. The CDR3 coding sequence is TGTGCCAGCAGCTTAGCCAAGACAGGGAGGGCAGATACGCAGTATTTT. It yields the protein CASSLAKTGRADTQYF.